These T cell receptor beta chains were read from a single sample in a study of CD8 T cells in Susac syndrome. TCRdb re-derived calls from the immunoSEQ multiplex PCR reads in MiXCR, one entry per CDR3 protein. The repertoire has 40,000 to 60,000 distinct CDR3 sequences, 93% of them found once; the top ten carry roughly 0.5%. Material: CD8+ T cells from PBMCs. The receptors come from a human donor with multiple sclerosis. The CDR3 runs from the conserved cysteine through the conserved F or W.

>TRBJ1-2|TRBV30
CAWSPRGYGYTF
>TRBJ1-1|TRBV13
CASSQSDRGNTEAFF
>TRBJ2-2|TRBV7-9
CASSLIGLRRNTGELFF
>TRBJ2-7|TRBV6-2/TRBV6-3
CASSYSDNYEQYF
>TRBJ2-3|TRBV9
CASSVSGASTDTQYF
>TRBJ1-1|TRBV5-4
CASSPQGHEAFF
>TRBJ2-7|TRBV12-3/TRBV12-4
CASSRVGEVYEQYF
>TRBJ2-7|TRBV2
CASSLADRGISYEQYF
>TRBJ1-4|TRBV4-3
CASSQRTRGLGEKLFF
>TRBJ1-2|TRBV4-1
CASSHGQGNYGYTF
>TRBJ2-7|TRBV29-1
CSVEATTGSSLEQYF
>TRBJ2-3|TRBV4-3
CASSKRGGEADTQYF
>TRBJ1-2|TRBV10-3
CAIRTTTGSNLLGYTF
>TRBJ2-4|TRBV28
CASTIRGDIQYF
>TRBJ2-7|TRBV4-2
CASSQDQDRVYEQYF
>TRBJ2-6|TRBV5-1
CASRVVGANVLTF
>TRBJ2-5|TRBV4-3
CASSQDWFGTPLFQETQYF
>TRBJ1-1|TRBV12-3/TRBV12-4
CASSRTVNTEAFF
>TRBJ1-2|TRBV28
CASSLVLPIGDAYGYTF
>TRBJ1-2|TRBV15
CATSPGSGYGYTF
>TRBJ2-1|TRBV7-9
CASSLYLNNEQFF
>TRBJ2-7|TRBV9
CASSVRTGLEQYF
>TRBJ2-1|TRBV6-4
CASSDSLRGETLEQFF
>TRBJ1-2|TRBV2
CASTGDNYGYTF
>TRBJ2-7|TRBV21-1
CASSRLAGGEQYF
>TRBJ2-3|TRBV29-1
CSVGWGGDYVHF
>TRBJ1-2|TRBV5-6
CASSPGLTANYGYTF
>TRBJ2-7|TRBV7-9
CASSFQGSFYEQYF
>TRBJ2-7|TRBV9
CASSVGGGDPYEQYF
>TRBJ2-5|TRBV5-4
CASSPSNFETQYF
>TRBJ1-4|TRBV7-9
CASSLRDRGEGEKLFF